The sample holds one count of the clone carrying this T cell receptor beta chain. No antigen is known for it. The authors ran the immunoSEQ assay, v3.0, at survey level. Some clones are missing from TCRdb's copy, which holds only in-frame ones; the method was immunoSEQ multiplex PCR. This sample has 20,000 or so clones, with approximately 80% found just once. This sample was included in a study of long-term antiretroviral therapy in people with HIV. Germline CDR1 SGHNT, CDR2 YYREEE (reference sequence). V dropped 0 bases and J dropped 0 bases, with 11 bases sitting between them. The length of the CDR3 is 16 residues. Study conclusions and caveats: Absence of data on ART adherence, viral resistance or therapy changes was noted.

This receptor was obtained from a woman in her twenties or thirties with HIV. Sequenced here: unsorted PBMCs, sampled 0.2 years after starting antiretroviral therapy. This chain joins TRBV5-4 and TRBJ2-3; D is possibly TRBD2 (6 bases). CDR3 in amino acids: CASSLGAGTSTDTQYF. The CDR3 bases are TGTGCCAGCAGCTTGGGGGCGGGGACTAGCACAGATACGCAGTATTTT.